A single sample is the source of the 22 T cell receptor beta chains below, sequenced in a study of EBV T-cell therapy then PD-1 blockade in nasopharyngeal carcinoma (dated by TCRdb to about 2021). To prepare the library, the immunoSEQ multiplex PCR assay was applied. The table was pulled from immuneACCESS by TCRdb, which kept in-frame rearrangements only. Such tables lose some clones; where checked, under half of the loss comes from unresolved V genes, and the rest has no known cause. The sample profile shows approximately 22,000 clones; around 80% of them were found once. The ten largest clones add up to roughly a third of the sample. According to the study, the label for this sample's time point signals: 266 days after commencement of treatment, after nivolumab therapy. The treatment or condition label, read with the paper, signifies: AdE1-LMPpoly-expanded autologous EBV-specific T-cell therapy followed by anti-PD-1 nivolumab.

No antigen is known for these receptors. Sequenced material: CD8+ T cells from blood, taken at roughly day 250 from a patient whose treatment included autologous EBV-specific T cells and nivolumab. All receptors come from a man aged 35 to 55 with nasopharyngeal carcinoma.

This sequence joins TRBV5-1 and TRBJ2-7, with a weak D call TRBD2 (6 bases). The CDR3 totals 15 residues. In germline, CDR1 is SGHRS, CDR2 YFSETQ. The ends were cut back, 0 bases at V and 3 bases at J, with 13 bases in the middle. The CDR3, as DNA: TGCGCCAGCAGCTTGGAGGCTAGCGTCAGCTACGAGCAGTACTTC. Translation: CASSLEASVSYEQYF.

The V and J genes are TRBV14 and TRBJ2-2, with 9 bases lining up with TRBD2. The germline V gene encodes CDR1 SGHDN and CDR2 FVKESK. Trimming took 5 bases from V and 2 from J; bases not matched to a gene: 12. The CDR3 is made up of 18 amino acids. Written as DNA, the CDR3 is TGTGCCAGCAGCACCCGCGGGGGGGGCTCTCTTAACACCGGGGAGCTGTTTTTT. Encoded protein: CASSTRGGGSLNTGELFF.

The rearrangement uses TRBV9 and TRBJ1-4; D uncertain. This CDR3 is built from 14 residues. The V gene's germline CDR1 is SGDLS and CDR2 YYNGEE. Trimming took off 0 bases at V and 3 bases at J, with 6 bases between the two ends. The CDR3 region has the DNA TGTGCCAGCAGCGTAGCCGGGGCTAATGAAAAACTGTTTTTT. Translating gives CASSVAGANEKLFF.

The J gene is TRBJ1-5, the V gene TRBV5-4; 7 positions match TRBD1. Germline V gene data show CDR1 as SGHNT and CDR2 as YYREEE (reference sequence). The CDR3 totals 14 residues. V shed 5 bases, J shed 7 bases, and the junction held 9 bases outside the gene matches. CDR3 residues: CASREQGYGQPQHF. CDR3 nucleotide sequence: TGTGCCAGCAGGGAACAGGGGTACGGACAGCCCCAGCATTTT.

V gene TRBV2 combines with J gene TRBJ1-4; possibly TRBD1 for D (5 bases). The V and J ends lost 6 bases and 6 bases respectively, with 14 bases between them. Germline-derived CDR1 and CDR2 are SNHLY and FYNNEI. This CDR3 has 14 residues. CDR3 residues: CASRQGIGYEKLFF. The CDR3 DNA reads TGTGCCAGCAGGCAGGGAATAGGCTATGAAAAACTGTTTTTT.

The CDR3 sequence: CSVILSSPGDLNYGYTF. The CDR3 DNA sequence: TGCAGCGTGATCCTGTCTTCTCCGGGGGACCTTAACTATGGCTACACCTTC. This chain joins TRBV29-1 and TRBJ1-2, with a tentative D call TRBD1 (5 bases). V lost 6 bases and J lost 1, with 24 bases in between. CDR1 is SQVTM, CDR2 ANQGSEA, per germline. The CDR3 has 17 amino acids. Combining the CDR3 with reference TRBV29-1 and TRBJ1-2 gives the whole variable domain SAVISQKPSRDICQRGTSLTIQCQVDSQVTMMFWYRQQPGQSLTLIATANQGSEATYESGFVIDKFPISRPNLTFSTLTVSNMSPEDSSIYLCSVILSSPGDLNYGYTFGSGTRLTVV.

This chain connects TRBV5-1 to TRBJ2-7; no definite D call. Germline loops: CDR1 SGHRS, CDR2 YFSETQ. The CDR3 extends over 11 amino acids. V was shortened by 4 bases and J by 2 bases, with 4 bases between the two germline ends. The CDR3 sequence: CASSATYEQYF. The CDR3 coding sequence is TGCGCCAGCAGCGCAACCTACGAGCAGTACTTC.

The J gene is TRBJ2-3, the V gene TRBV5-1; D is unclear. Trimming removed 4 bases at V and 3 bases at J, with 9 bases between. Germline CDR1 is SGHRS and CDR2 is YFSETQ. This CDR3 is 13 amino acids long. CDR3 in DNA: TGCGCCAGCAGCGTGTTTGTTACAGATACGCAGTATTTT. Translating it yields CASSVFVTDTQYF.

This clone was recorded once. The chain links TRBV30 to TRBJ2-2; D might be TRBD1 or TRBD2, each matching 5 bases. CDR3 length equals 14 residues. V lost 3 bases, J lost 3 bases, and 11 bases lay in between. Germline CDR1 is GTSNPN and CDR2 is SVGIG (reference sequence). CDR3 DNA: TGTGCCTGGAGGGGGGACCGCGACACCGGGGAGCTGTTTTTT. Translating it yields CAWRGDRDTGELFF.

This clone was picked up one time. The chain uses TRBV9 and TRBJ1-1; D remains ambiguous. Germline V gene lookup returns CDR1 SGDLS and CDR2 YYNGEE. The germline V and J ends were trimmed by 1 base and 0 bases, with 16 bases remaining between them. This CDR3 spans 17 amino acids. The CDR3 reads CASSVSKDPPLNTEAFF. The CDR3 DNA reads TGTGCCAGCAGCGTAAGTAAGGACCCCCCACTGAACACTGAAGCTTTCTTT.

The chain joins TRBV27 to TRBJ2-3; D not resolved. V was trimmed by 6 bases and J by 2 bases, leaving 3 bases between them. Germline V gene lookup returns CDR1 MNHEY and CDR2 SMNVEV (reference sequence). The CDR3 has 11 amino acids. CDR3 sequence reads: CASSVTDTQYF. DNA for the CDR3: TGTGCCAGCAGCGTCACAGATACGCAGTATTTT.

V usage is TRBV18 and J usage is TRBJ1-2; a weak D match, TRBD1 (6 bases). With 1 base removed from V and 0 bases from J, the gap between germline ends came to 18 bases. There are 18 residues in the CDR3. Per the germline V gene, CDR1 is KGHSH and CDR2 is LQKENI. CDR3: CASSPQDSFNPANYGYTF. Here the CDR3 DNA reads TGTGCCAGCTCACCACAGGACAGTTTCAATCCAGCTAACTATGGCTACACCTTC.

V is TRBV4-2 and J is TRBJ2-7, with 10 positions matching TRBD2. The V and J ends lost 4 bases and 3 bases, in that order; junction bases with no gene match: 12. Germline values: CDR1 LGHNA, CDR2 YNFKEQ. The CDR3 runs 17 residues. DNA of the CDR3: TGTGCCAGCAGCCTGACCCCCACTAGCGGGGAAATCTACGAGCAGTACTTC. Protein sequence: CASSLTPTSGEIYEQYF.

The CDR3 sequence is CAWSPSSYEQYF. The DNA for the CDR3 is TGTGCCTGGAGTCCGAGCTCCTACGAGCAGTACTTC. The J gene is TRBJ2-7, the V gene TRBV30; D uncertain. This CDR3 region has 12 residues. In germline, CDR1 is GTSNPN, CDR2 SVGIG (reference sequence). Trimming stripped 2 bases from V and 0 bases from J, with 5 bases between. The full variable domain, completed using reference TRBV30 and TRBJ2-7, is SQTIHQWPATLVQPVGSPLSLECTVEGTSNPNLYWYRQAAGRGLQLLFYSVGIGQISSEVPQNLSASRPQDRQFILSSKKLLLSDSGFYLCAWSPSSYEQYFGPGTRLTVT.

The chain carries TRBV27 and TRBJ1-6, with D possibly being TRBD1 (6 bases). The ends were cut back, 0 bases at V and 6 bases at J, with 12 bases in the middle. Per the germline V gene, CDR1 is MNHEY and CDR2 is SMNVEV (reference sequence). The CDR3 length is 16 residues. The DNA of the CDR3 is TGTGCCAGCAGTTTATCGGGGAACAGGGCTAATTCACCCCTCCACTTT. Its protein product is CASSLSGNRANSPLHF.

The gene calls are TRBV4-2 and TRBJ1-6; D remains unclear. Trimming shortened V by 4 bases and J by 0 bases, and 10 bases separated the two germline ends. Germline V CDR1 and CDR2: LGHNA, YNFKEQ. The CDR3 is 16 residues long. The CDR3 region has the DNA TGTGCCAGCAGCCCAAAGGCTAACTCCTATAATTCACCCCTCCACTTT. It encodes CASSPKANSYNSPLHF.

The chain has TRBV6-5 and TRBJ1-3; 7 bases match TRBD1. From germline, CDR1 is MNHEY and CDR2 SVGAGI. The CDR3 has 14 amino acids. V lost 10 bases and J lost 0; bases outside the gene matches: 6. As DNA, the CDR3 is TGTGCCAAGGGACAGCTTAGCTCTGGAAACACCATATATTTT. Translated: CAKGQLSSGNTIYF.

This clone was observed once. The chain recombines TRBV7-2 with TRBJ2-1; TRBD1 aligns across 8 bases. There are 15 residues in the CDR3. Trimming took 2 bases from V and 6 from J; bases not matched to a gene: 6. The V gene's germline CDR1 is SGHTA and CDR2 FQGNSA. CDR3 bases: TGTGCCAGCAGCTTAAACCAGGGGGCAGGCAATGAGCAGTTCTTC. As protein: CASSLNQGAGNEQFF.

This rearrangement joins TRBV6-4 to TRBJ1-2; 10 bases match TRBD1. CDR1 is MRHNA and CDR2 is SNTAGT in the germline V gene. The CDR3 totals 14 residues. The trim removed 6 bases at V and 9 bases at J, leaving 10 bases unmatched. CDR3 loop: CASSEPGQGTRYTF. CDR3 DNA sequence: TGTGCCAGCAGCGAACCGGGACAGGGGACGCGCTACACCTTC.

The chain links TRBV19 to TRBJ2-6; perhaps TRBD1 as D (5 bases). Trimming took 2 bases from V and 0 from J, leaving 11 bases between them. Germline V CDR1 and CDR2: LNHDA, SQIVND (reference sequence). The CDR3 extends over 17 amino acids. The CDR3 DNA reads TGTGCCAGTAGTATACTGGGGCTCCGCTCTGGGGCCAACGTCCTGACTTTC. Its protein is CASSILGLRSGANVLTF.

J is TRBJ2-2 and V is TRBV11-3; TRBD2 matches 13 bases. The germline CDR1 and CDR2 sequences are SGHNT and YENEEA. After removal of 5 bases from V and 4 bases from J, the junction contained 13 bases not matched to a gene. The CDR3 spans 19 residues. In DNA, the CDR3 is TGTGCCAGCAGCCCCACTTGGACTAGCGGGGGCCTTTTCACCGGGGAGCTGTTTTTT. This encodes CASSPTWTSGGLFTGELFF.

This chain connects TRBV6-6 to TRBJ1-2; D unresolved. The CDR3 has 15 amino acids. Trimming removed 5 bases at V and 6 bases at J, with 19 bases between. Germline CDR1 is MNHNY and CDR2 is SVGAGI (reference sequence). CDR3 loop: CASSQFRTGSDGYTF. CDR3 DNA: TGTGCCAGCAGTCAATTCCGGACGGGGAGTGATGGCTACACCTTC.